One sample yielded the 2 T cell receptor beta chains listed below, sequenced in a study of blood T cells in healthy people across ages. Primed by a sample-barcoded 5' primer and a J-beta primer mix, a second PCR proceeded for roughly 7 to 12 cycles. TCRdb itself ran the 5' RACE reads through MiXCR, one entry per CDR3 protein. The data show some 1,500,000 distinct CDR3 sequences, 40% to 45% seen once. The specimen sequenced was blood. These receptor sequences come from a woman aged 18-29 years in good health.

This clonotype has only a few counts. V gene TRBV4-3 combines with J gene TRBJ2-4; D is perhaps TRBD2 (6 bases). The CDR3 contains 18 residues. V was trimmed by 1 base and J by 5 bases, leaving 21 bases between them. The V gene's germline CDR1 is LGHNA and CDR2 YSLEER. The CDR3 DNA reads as TGCGCCAGCAGCCAAGTATACGGGAGCGGTAGGCTCGAAAACATTCAGTACTTC. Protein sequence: CASSQVYGSGRLENIQYF.

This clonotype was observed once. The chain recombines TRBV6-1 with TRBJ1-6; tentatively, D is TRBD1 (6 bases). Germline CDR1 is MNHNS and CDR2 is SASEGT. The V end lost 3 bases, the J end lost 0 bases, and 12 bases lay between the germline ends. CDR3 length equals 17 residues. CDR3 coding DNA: TGTGCCAGCAGTGACGAGGCAGGGGACTCCTATAATTCACCCCTCCACTTT. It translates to CASSDEAGDSYNSPLHF.